These 5 T cell receptor beta chains share one sample of origin, sequenced in a study of blood T cell repertoires in COVID-19. Using immunoSEQ multiplex PCR, the repertoire was profiled, and TCRdb retains in-frame clones only, with some absent. The data show 35,000 to 45,000 clones, just over 85% seen once. The sequenced sample was peripheral blood. Receptor source: a man aged 65 to 79 with acute or convalescent COVID-19.

The chain links TRBV7-9 to TRBJ2-5, with TRBD2 identical over 13 bases. This CDR3 region has 16 residues. The V gene's germline CDR1 is SEHNR and CDR2 FQNEAQ (reference sequence). The ends lost 10 bases at V and 0 bases at J; junction bases unmatched: 8. CDR3 in amino acids: CATSSGLAGYQETQYF. CDR3 nucleotide sequence: TGTGCCACTTCCTCGGGACTAGCGGGATACCAAGAGACCCAGTACTTC.

V gene TRBV5-3 combines with J gene TRBJ1-5; D perhaps matches TRBD1 (6 bases). TRBV5-3 is placed among ORFs of uncertain function. The CDR3 runs 16 residues. V was clipped by 4 bases and J by 6 bases, with 20 bases between them. The CDR3 DNA sequence: TGTGCCAGAAGCCTTACTGGTAACAGGGAATGTCAGCCCCAGCATTTT. Translated, it gives CARSLTGNRECQPQHF.

The chain is built from TRBV30 and TRBJ1-1; D is unresolved. From germline, CDR1 is GTSNPN and CDR2 SVGIG (reference sequence). Trimming shortened V by 3 bases and J by 2 bases, and 10 bases separated the two germline ends. There are 13 residues in the CDR3. The CDR3 coding sequence is TGTGCCTGGAGGGGGAGGCCTAACACTGAAGCTTTCTTT. Translation gives CAWRGRPNTEAFF.

This sequence joins TRBV19 and TRBJ2-4, with 15 positions matching TRBD2. V shed 5 bases, J shed 1 base, and the junction held 6 bases outside the gene matches. CDR1 is LNHDA, CDR2 SQIVND, per germline (reference sequence). CDR3 size: 18 residues. The CDR3 protein is CASSGGTSGRWAKNIQYF. The CDR3 bases are TGTGCCAGTAGTGGCGGGACTAGCGGGAGGTGGGCCAAAAACATTCAGTACTTC.

This chain connects TRBV27 to TRBJ2-1; no firm D call. Deletions cut 6 bases from V and 1 base from J, with 10 bases between. Germline V CDR1 and CDR2: MNHEY, SMNVEV (reference sequence). CDR3 size: 14 residues. DNA for the CDR3: TGTGCCAGCAGACGAGGAGTGTCCTACAATGAGCAGTTCTTC. Protein product: CASRRGVSYNEQFF.